This T cell receptor beta chain was captured in a study of patients and donors after allogeneic stem cell transplantation. This clonotype was observed a handful of times. Germline lookup yields CDR1 GTSNPN and CDR2 SVGIG (reference sequence). V trimming: 6 bases; J trimming: 7 bases; junction bases outside the gene matches: 17. The CDR3 has 16 amino acids. In TCRdb, the RT-PCR reads were re-called with MiXCR into one record per CDR3 protein. Of roughly 940,000 distinct CDR3 sequences in the sample, 18% were seen once. The origin of this receptor is a human donor who was either an allogeneic HSCT recipient or a stem cell or donor lymphocyte infusion donor (not recorded which). It is not recorded whose cells these are; they may come from a transplant donor. Material: blood, either unsorted or a sorted T cell fraction (not recorded which). The rearrangement links TRBV30 to TRBJ2-2; TRBD2 agrees at 7 bases. This chain's CDR3 is CACWYQRGLGGGELFF. Written as DNA, the CDR3 is TGTGCCTGTTGGTACCAGCGGGGTCTTGGAGGCGGGGAGCTGTTTTTT.